This TCR beta chain was identified in a study of T cell responses to AZD1222 COVID-19 vaccine. The study, taken as a whole, reports: White British people made up most donors, females outnumbered males, and clonal diversity was possibly underestimated.

On this clone itself: The antigen is undetermined.

This CDR3 is built from 13 residues. The V end was cut by 5 bases, the J end by 6 bases, with 10 bases between. Germline V gives CDR1 SEHNR, CDR2 FQNEAQ (reference sequence). Sequenced by immunoSEQ multiplex PCR; TCRdb stores in-frame clones only, minus some. The profile shows some 55,000 clones, roughly 87% of them singletons. The clonotype originates from an adult in good health. Sample: peripheral blood, taken on day 0 of AZD1222 vaccination. V gene TRBV7-9 combines with J gene TRBJ2-2; D is unresolved. The CDR3 sequence is CASSPVVAGELFF. CDR3 nucleotides: TGTGCCAGCAGCCCAGTTGTGGCCGGGGAGCTGTTTTTT.